This T cell receptor beta chain was retrieved from a study of human T cells and chemical hapten exposure. Study results and caveats: Unchanged with DPC sensitization were TCRs above 1 in 1000 frequency.

Concerning this clonotype: What it binds is unknown.

Before extraction, the whole blood was not fractionated, and total RNA was taken from it. The library tagged each cDNA molecule with unique molecular identifiers. Methods used by the authors: Ranging from about 20,000 to 750,000, TCR counts per sample had a median value of roughly 96,000. In TCRdb, the 5' RACE reads were re-called with MiXCR into one record per CDR3 protein. In this record, the V and J calls reflect TCRdb's handling and not the investigators' own analysis. This sample carries approximately 110,000 distinct CDR3 sequences, approximately 20% of them seen once, and the ten largest clones take 2.5% to 3%. From germline, CDR1 is SNHLY and CDR2 FYNNEI. V was clipped by 7 bases and J by 5 bases, with 9 bases between them. This CDR3 is built from 13 residues.

The rearrangement joins TRBV2 to TRBJ1-6, with D possibly being TRBD1 (6 bases). This sequence was found in a human donor in good health. Here the CDR3 reads CASNRVNNSPLHF. Written as DNA, the CDR3 is TGTGCCAGCAACAGGGTGAATAATTCACCCCTCCACTTT. The entire variable domain, with the rest obtained from reference TRBV2 and TRBJ1-6, is as follows: EPEVTQTPSHQVTQMGQEVILRCVPISNHLYFYWYRQILGQKVEFLVSFYNNEISEKSEIFDDQFSVERPDGSNFTLKIRSTKLEDSAMYFCASNRVNNSPLHFGNGTRLTVT.